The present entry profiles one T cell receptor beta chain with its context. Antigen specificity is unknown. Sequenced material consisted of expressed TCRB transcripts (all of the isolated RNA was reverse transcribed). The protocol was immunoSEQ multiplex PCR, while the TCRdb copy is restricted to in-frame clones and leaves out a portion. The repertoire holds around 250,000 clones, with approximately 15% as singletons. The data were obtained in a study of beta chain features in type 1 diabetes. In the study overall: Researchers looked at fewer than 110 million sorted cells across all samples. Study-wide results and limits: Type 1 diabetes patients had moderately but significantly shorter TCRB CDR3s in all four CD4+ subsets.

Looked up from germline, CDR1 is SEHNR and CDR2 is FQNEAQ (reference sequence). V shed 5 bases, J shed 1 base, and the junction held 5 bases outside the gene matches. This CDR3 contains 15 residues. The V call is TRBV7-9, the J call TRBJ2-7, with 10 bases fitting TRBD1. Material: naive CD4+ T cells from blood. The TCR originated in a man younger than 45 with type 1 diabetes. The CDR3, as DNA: TGTGCCAGCAGCGGGGGGGGACAGGGGTCCTACGAGCAGTACTTC. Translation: CASSGGGQGSYEQYF.